This record looks at one T cell receptor (beta chain) sequence and its context. The CDR3 consists of 14 residues. Germline V lookup: CDR1 SNHLY, CDR2 FYNNEI. Trimming shortened V by 6 bases and J by 4 bases, and 15 bases separated the two germline ends. In the original processing: Quantification of nucleated cells was approximated via reference gene primer amplification. Produced via immunoSEQ multiplex PCR; TCRdb's table is partial and in-frame only. V, J and clone size were drawn from that table, and D and trimming were deduced from the DNA. Among approximately 220,000 clones, around 87% were seen once, and the ten largest hold approximately 16%. This record belongs to a study of blood T cell repertoires in COVID-19. Study in general: The United States, Italy and Spain provided the acute and convalescent COVID-19 samples.

It was within 2 weeks before study entry that exposed participants met a COVID-19 case. The sequencing sample was made of PBMCs or T cells enriched from blood (not recorded which). The chain recombines TRBV2 with TRBJ1-2, with D maybe TRBD1 (6 bases). This clonotype was obtained from a man under 40 who had been exposed to COVID-19. CDR3 DNA sequence: TGTGCCAGCAGGAGGGACAACTGGGCCTATGGCTACACCTTC. This translates into CASRRDNWAYGYTF.